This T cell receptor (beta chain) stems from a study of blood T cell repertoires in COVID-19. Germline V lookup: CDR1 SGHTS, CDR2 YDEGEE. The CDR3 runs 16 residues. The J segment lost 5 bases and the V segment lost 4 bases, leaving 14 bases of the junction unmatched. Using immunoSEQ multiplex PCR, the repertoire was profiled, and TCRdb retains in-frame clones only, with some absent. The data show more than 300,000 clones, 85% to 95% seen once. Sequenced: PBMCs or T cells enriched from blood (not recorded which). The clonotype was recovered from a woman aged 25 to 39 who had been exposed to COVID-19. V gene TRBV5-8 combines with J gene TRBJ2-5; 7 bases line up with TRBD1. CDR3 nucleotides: TGTGCCAGCAGCCAAACCGGGACGACAGGGTTGGAGACCCAGTACTTC. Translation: CASSQTGTTGLETQYF.